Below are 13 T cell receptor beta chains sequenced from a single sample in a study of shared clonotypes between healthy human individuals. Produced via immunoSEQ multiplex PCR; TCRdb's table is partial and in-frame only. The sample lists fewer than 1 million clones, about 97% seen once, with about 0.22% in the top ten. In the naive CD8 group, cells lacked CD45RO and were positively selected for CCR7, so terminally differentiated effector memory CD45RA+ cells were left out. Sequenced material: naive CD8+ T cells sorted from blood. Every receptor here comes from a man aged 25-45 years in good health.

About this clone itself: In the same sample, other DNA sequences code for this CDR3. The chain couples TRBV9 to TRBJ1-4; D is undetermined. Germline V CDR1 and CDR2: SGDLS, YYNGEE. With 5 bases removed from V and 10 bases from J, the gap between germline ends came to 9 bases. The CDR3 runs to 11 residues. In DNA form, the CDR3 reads TGTGCCAGCAGTGGCGAAGGAAAACTGTTTTTT. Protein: CASSGEGKLFF.

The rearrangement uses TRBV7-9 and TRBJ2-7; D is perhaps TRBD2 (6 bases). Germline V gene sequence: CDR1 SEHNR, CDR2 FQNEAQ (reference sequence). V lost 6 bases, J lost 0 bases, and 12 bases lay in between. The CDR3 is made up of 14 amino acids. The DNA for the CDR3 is TGTGCCAGCAGTGTCGGGGGACCCTCCTACGAGCAGTACTTC. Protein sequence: CASSVGGPSYEQYF.

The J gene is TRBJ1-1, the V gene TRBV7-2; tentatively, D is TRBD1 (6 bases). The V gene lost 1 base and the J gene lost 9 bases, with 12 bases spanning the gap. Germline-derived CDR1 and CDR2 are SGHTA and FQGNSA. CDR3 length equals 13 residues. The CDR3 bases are TGTGCCAGCAGCTTAGACCCAGGGGCCCAAGCTTTCTTT. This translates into CASSLDPGAQAFF.

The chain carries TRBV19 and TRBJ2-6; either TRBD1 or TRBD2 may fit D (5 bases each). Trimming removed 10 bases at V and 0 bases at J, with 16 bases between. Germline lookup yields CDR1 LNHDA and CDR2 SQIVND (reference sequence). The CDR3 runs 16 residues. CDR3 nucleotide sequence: TGTGCCACCAGAAGGGACGGACGCTCTGGGGCCAACGTCCTGACTTTC. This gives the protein CATRRDGRSGANVLTF.

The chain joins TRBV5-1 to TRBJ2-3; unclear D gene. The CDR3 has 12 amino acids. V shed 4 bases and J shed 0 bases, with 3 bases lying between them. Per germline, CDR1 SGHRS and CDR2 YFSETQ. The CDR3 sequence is CASSPSTDTQYF. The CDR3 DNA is TGCGCCAGCAGCCCAAGCACAGATACGCAGTATTTT. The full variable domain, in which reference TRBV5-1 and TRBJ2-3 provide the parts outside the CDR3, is KAGVTQTPRYLIKTRGQQVTLSCSPISGHRSVSWYQQTPGQGLQFLFEYFSETQRNKGNFPGRFSGRQFSNSRSEMNVSTLELGDSALYLCASSPSTDTQYFGPGTRLTVL.

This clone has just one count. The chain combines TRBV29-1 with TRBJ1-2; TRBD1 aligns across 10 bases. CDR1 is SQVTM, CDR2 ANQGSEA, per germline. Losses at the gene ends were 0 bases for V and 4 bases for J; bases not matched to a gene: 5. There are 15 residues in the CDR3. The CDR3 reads CSVEDPGQGGYGYTF. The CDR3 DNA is TGCAGCGTTGAAGATCCCGGACAGGGGGGCTATGGCTACACCTTC. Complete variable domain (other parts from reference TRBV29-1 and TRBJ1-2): SAVISQKPSRDICQRGTSLTIQCQVDSQVTMMFWYRQQPGQSLTLIATANQGSEATYESGFVIDKFPISRPNLTFSTLTVSNMSPEDSSIYLCSVEDPGQGGYGYTFGSGTRLTVV.

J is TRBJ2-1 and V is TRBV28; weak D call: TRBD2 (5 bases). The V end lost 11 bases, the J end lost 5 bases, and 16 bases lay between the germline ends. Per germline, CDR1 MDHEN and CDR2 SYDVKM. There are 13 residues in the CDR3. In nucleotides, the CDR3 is TGTGCCTCTGCGGGCATAGGAAACAATGAGCAGTTCTTC. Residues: CASAGIGNNEQFF. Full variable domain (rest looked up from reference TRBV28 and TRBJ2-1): DVKVTQSSRYLVKRTGEKVFLECVQDMDHENMFWYRQDPGLGLRLIYFSYDVKMKEKGDIPEGYSVSREKKERFSLILESASTNQTSMYLCASAGIGNNEQFFGPGTRLTVL.

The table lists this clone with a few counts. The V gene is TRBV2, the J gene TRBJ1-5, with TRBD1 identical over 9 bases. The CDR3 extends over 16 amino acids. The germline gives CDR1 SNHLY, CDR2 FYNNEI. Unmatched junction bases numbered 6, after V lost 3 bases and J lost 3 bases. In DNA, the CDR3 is TGTGCCAGCAGTGAGGTGGGACAGGGTTACAATCAGCCCCAGCATTTT. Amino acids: CASSEVGQGYNQPQHF.

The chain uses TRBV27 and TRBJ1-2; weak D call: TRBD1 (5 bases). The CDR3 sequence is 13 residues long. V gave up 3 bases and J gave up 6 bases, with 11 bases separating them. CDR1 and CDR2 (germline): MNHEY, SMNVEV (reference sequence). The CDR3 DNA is TGTGCCAGCAGTTTCCAGGGATACAATGGCTACACCTTC. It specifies CASSFQGYNGYTF.

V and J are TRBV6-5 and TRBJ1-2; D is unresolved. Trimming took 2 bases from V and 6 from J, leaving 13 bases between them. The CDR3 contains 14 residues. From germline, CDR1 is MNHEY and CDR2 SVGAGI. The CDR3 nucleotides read TGTGCCAGCAGTTACCAACCAGGCTTAAATGGCTACACCTTC. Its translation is CASSYQPGLNGYTF.

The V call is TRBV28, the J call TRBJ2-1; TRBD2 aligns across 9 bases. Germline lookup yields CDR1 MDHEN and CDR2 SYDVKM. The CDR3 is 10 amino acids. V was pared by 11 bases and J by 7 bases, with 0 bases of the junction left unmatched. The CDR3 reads CAGLANEQFF. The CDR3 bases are TGTGCCGGACTAGCGAATGAGCAGTTCTTC.

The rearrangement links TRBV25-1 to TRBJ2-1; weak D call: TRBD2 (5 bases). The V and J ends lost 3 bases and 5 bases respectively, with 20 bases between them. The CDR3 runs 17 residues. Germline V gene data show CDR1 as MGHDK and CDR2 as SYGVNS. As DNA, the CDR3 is TGTGCCAGCAGTGATTTCGTTAGGACTCTAGGTAACAATGAGCAGTTCTTC. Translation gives CASSDFVRTLGNNEQFF. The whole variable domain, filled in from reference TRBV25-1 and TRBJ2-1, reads EADIYQTPRYLVIGTGKKITLECSQTMGHDKMYWYQQDPGMELHLIHYSYGVNSTEKGDLSSESTVSRIRTEHFPLTLESARPSHTSQYLCASSDFVRTLGNNEQFFGPGTRLTVL.

The CDR3 DNA reads as TGTGCCAGCAGTTACTTAGGACAACCCTACGAGCAGTACTTC. This gives the protein CASSYLGQPYEQYF. The rearrangement joins TRBV6-5 to TRBJ2-7; tentative D call: TRBD1 (5 bases). CDR3 length equals 14 residues. Trimming took off 1 base at V and 2 bases at J, with 9 bases between the two ends. Germline lookup yields CDR1 MNHEY and CDR2 SVGAGI.